This record concerns one T cell receptor (beta chain) sequence. This clone appeared a few times. Its specific antigen is unknown. No clone much larger than this one lies a single base away; base qualities are absent. Library method: the immunoSEQ multiplex PCR assay. For the multiplex PCR, a mixture combining 60 forward primers for TCR Vbeta segments and 13 reverse primers for TCR Jbeta segments was used. Amplification of the CDR3 region of rearranged TCR beta genes was performed with a multiplex PCR assay on genomic DNA. The amplified TCR beta libraries were sequenced on the Illumina HiSeq System as 87-base-pair reads. The published analysis was carried out like this. In a later analysis, tens of millions of unique TCR beta chains were counted across the roughly 700 repertoires, and roughly 10 million of these chains were shared by at least two donors. Raw reads were error-corrected and collapsed into unique sequences with a nearest-neighbor algorithm that merged closely related sequences to remove PCR and sequencing errors. To assign V, D and J gene segments, CDR3 sequences were aligned to IMGT reference sequences. For a sequence to be retained, a match of at least six nucleotides was required to both a V gene segment and a J gene segment. Rearrangements were classified as productive when the CDR3 lacked stop codons and remained in frame with V and J, and all other rearrangements were classified as non-productive. CDR3 was defined by IMGT convention, running from the second conserved V-encoded cysteine to the conserved J-encoded phenylalanine. The earlier analysis of 500 to 650 of the donors excluded any sequence lacking an unambiguous match to a single V gene segment. An earlier analysis of fewer than 650 of the donors classified V segments as functional when productive rearrangements were above 56.7% and as segregating when the standard deviation between donors was above 5%. A statistical classification framework was built to diagnose cytomegalovirus status from the catalog of TCR beta chain sequences. In a later analysis, TCR nucleotide sequences were compared against IMGT/GENE-DB human TR gene sequences so that V and J genes could be assigned. The TCRdist pipeline was used in a later analysis to assign CDR3 sequences and most-parsimonious VDJ recombination scenarios. In a later analysis, each TCR beta chain was defined by its CDR3 amino acid sequence together with its V-gene family, and reads without a unique V-gene family were excluded. A later analysis removed roughly 590 highly shared, low-generation-probability nucleotide sequences to deal with suspected cross-contamination and a sequencing artifact. For each public chain, a later analysis derived a clonal expansion index from normalized ranks of inferred template counts within each repertoire. Generation probabilities in a later analysis came from a VDJ recombination model fitted to out-of-frame rearrangements, and those results were checked against IGoR. In a later analysis, hypergeometric tests were used to score TCR-TCR, TCR-HLA and TCR-CMV co-occurrence, with a repertoire-size bias correction applied to TCR pairs. In a later analysis, false discovery rates were estimated by permuting HLA or CMV assignments 20 times. In a later analysis, co-occurring TCRs were grouped using DBSCAN, with TCRdist sequence similarity added in when clustering inside HLA-allele-positive subsets. Repertoires with fewer than 30,000 or more than 120,000 public chains, plus five repertoires with anomalous nucleotide sharing, were excluded from co-occurrence clustering. TCRdb provides this immuneACCESS table in a form limited to in-frame rearrangements. Some clones are lacking; in checked studies, under half of them reflect an unresolved V gene, and why the rest are absent is not known. V, J and clone size derive from that table, while D and trimming were established from the DNA sequence. A total of tens of thousands of clones appear in this sample, under 85% of them only once. Together, the top ten hold more than 1.3% of the sample.

The cohort comprised more than 550 healthy bone marrow donors. At the time of sampling, every cohort member was nominally healthy, though immune exposures that went unrecorded were likely present. The donor was CMV seronegative and belonged to the group of more than 300 seronegative cohort members. A peripheral blood sample was collected from each donor, and TCR beta sequencing was performed on peripheral blood mononuclear cells. The Qiagen DNeasy Blood Extraction Kit was used to extract genomic DNA from the blood cell samples. The data were obtained in a study of cytomegalovirus exposure and HLA in healthy donors (dated by TCRdb to 2016 to 2017). Describing the broader study: In an earlier analysis of roughly 590 of the donors, roughly 300 Gb of sequence data and 100 million or so unique TCR beta sequences from about 179 million T cells were reported. The number of donors typed differed by locus, with 629-630 for A, B, C, DRB1 and DQB1, roughly 520 for DQA1, some 570 for DPA1, and around 460 for DPB1. Of the 350 to 400 genotyped donors, roughly 85% fell in the genetic ancestry cluster associated with self-reported Caucasian donors. Rather than drawing on any new phenotypic data, the later analysis identified candidate immune exposures from TCR beta sequences and the way those sequences occurred across donors. All discovery cohort repertoires had been generated using a single sequencing platform. To decide whether each TCR beta V gene segment behaved as functional or pseudogenic, an earlier analysis of 587 of the donors relied on high-throughput TCR beta sequencing. In a later genetic analysis, genome-wide SNP genotypes for 398 of the 666 donors were used, and that subset was treated as a discovery cohort. The study was designed to test whether signatures of past pathogen exposure could be identified by cataloging public T cell receptors. Among roughly 400 genotyped donors of the cohort, an average of approximately 240,000 unique TCR beta nucleotide sequences was sequenced per donor, of which roughly 17% were non-productive. Along with the approximately 650-subject first cohort, a separate validation cohort of approximately 110 different subjects was used. To predict cytomegalovirus infection status, the study brought together high-throughput TCR immunosequencing, statistical association of individual TCRs with disease status, and machine learning. To study patterns of TCR occurrence, a later analysis re-analyzed previously published TCR beta repertoires from 550 to 800 donors and added high-resolution HLA genotyping. Alongside the repertoire data, information on donor age, sex, ethnicity and CMV serostatus was compiled. Roughly 5 DR-DQ haplotypes were handled as single units for association and clustering because linkage in the cohort was strong. HLA typing included class I and class II loci at four-digit resolution. Approximately 330 gigabases of sequencing data and around 80 million unique TCR sequences made up an early release that covered approximately 650 HLA-typed donors. Using immunosequencing, the study profiled T cell repertoires from fewer than 850 subjects and related those repertoires to cytomegalovirus serostatus.

The investigation overall reported the following: Most TCR sequences were observed very rarely across donors, whereas some public TCRs were present in many individuals. Correlated functional status among segregating V segments might reflect linkage disequilibrium, but an unknown experimental factor could not be ruled out. The sequencing pipeline was judged likely to have produced a cluster of highly shared sequence variants as a technical artifact. Compared with the approximately 720-donor mean, donors in an Asian-associated ancestry cluster had fewer N-insertions in productive TCRs, according to a later genetic analysis. HLA typing was unavailable for some donors at each locus, so association tests used only the typed subset. The study gave a list of about 170 TCR beta chains associated with cytomegalovirus. It was suggested by the authors that the approach could potentially be generalized to other disease states and immunological phenotypes. For the cohort, immune exposure information was limited to CMV serostatus. Cytomegalovirus status was reported to be diagnosed by the classifier with high specificity and sensitivity in both the original and validation cohorts. Only TCR beta chains were sequenced in this cohort, and the absence of alpha or paired-chain data limited detectable features. A later analysis reported that several top co-occurrence clusters appeared linked to parvovirus B19, influenza, CMV and Epstein-Barr virus. In vitro tests confirmed that three of the cytomegalovirus-associated TCR beta chains recognize cytomegalovirus antigens. Specific HLA alleles were associated with 15,000 to 20,000 TCR beta sequences at a false discovery rate of 0.05 in a later analysis. A later analysis found that TCR association rates varied across HLA loci, with DRB1 alleles showing the most associated TCRs and HLA-C alleles the fewest. Most CMV-associated TCR beta chains appeared to be HLA-restricted in a later analysis, and the HLA associations seemed to be driven largely by CMV exposure. An association between a missense DCLRE1C variant and V-gene and J-gene trimming of TCR beta chains was found in a later genetic analysis and replicated in an independent cohort. A further reported finding was that TCR beta sequences accurately predicted the HLA-A and HLA-B alleles for most subjects in the first cohort. Strong co-occurrence of HLA alleles, especially DR and DQ, made assigning TCR associations to individual alleles difficult. In an earlier analysis of about 550 of the donors, most TCR beta V segments were observed in productive rearrangements about 90% or about 30% of the time, broadly matching IMGT annotations. A later analysis found that HLA-associated TCR beta chains were more clonally expanded and had lower generation probabilities than equally common non-associated chains. Because counts were too low, roughly 18 rarely observed V segments, including chromosome 9 orphons, were left out of the earlier analysis of 587 of the donors. Sequencing depth was assumed to be roughly uniform across donors in the presence/absence analyses, though that assumption may not hold.

The sample comprised PBMCs. This TCR was recovered from a male donor in good health and CMV-seronegative.

The bases are TGTGCCAGCAGTGACGGGAGGGGAAGTGAAAAACTGTTTTTT. This encodes CASSDGRGSEKLFF. The chain joins TRBV2 to TRBJ1-4; matching of 5 bases hints at TRBD1 as the D gene. The germline ends are 12 bases apart after V is trimmed by 3 bases and J by 7 bases. There are 14 amino acids in the CDR3, from cysteine to phenylalanine inclusive. CDR3 DNA only is kept here, 42 bases in frame from base 1. The germline V gene supplies CDR1 SNHLY and CDR2 FYNNEI.